This T cell receptor (beta chain) emerged from a study of cytomegalovirus exposure and HLA in healthy donors. With 60 Vbeta and 13 Jbeta primers, the PCR was carried out. Measured with immunoSEQ multiplex PCR; TCRdb has only the in-frame clones, and not every one. The repertoire holds about 130,000 clones, with around 81% as singletons. V lost 1 base, J lost 6 bases, and 6 bases lay in between. This CDR3 has 13 amino acids. From germline, CDR1 is LNHDA and CDR2 SQIVND (reference sequence). V usage is TRBV19 and J usage is TRBJ2-2, with D perhaps matching TRBD1 (5 bases). The sequence was obtained from a woman aged 45-60 years in good health and CMV-seronegative. The specimen sequenced was PBMCs. The CDR3 coding sequence is TGTGCCAGTAGTATAGTGGGGCCCGGGGAGCTGTTTTTT. This sequence encodes CASSIVGPGELFF.